The clone carrying this T cell receptor beta chain was seen ten or more times. The antigen remains undetermined. From the germline J gene comes the end of the CDR3, since the read stops 3 residues before it. The entry originates in a study of T cell clonality in common variable immunodeficiency. Broader study findings: Fewer deletions and N-nucleotide insertions were reportedly seen in common variable immunodeficiency TCR beta sequences.

The protocol was immunoSEQ multiplex PCR, while the TCRdb copy is restricted to in-frame clones and leaves out a portion. The sample has approximately 20,000 clones, none seen only once. With V trimmed by 6 bases and J by 9 bases, 7 bases remained unmatched. Germline values: CDR1 DFQATT, CDR2 SNEGSKA (reference sequence). This CDR3 has 14 residues. Material: peripheral blood mononuclear cells. This sequence joins TRBV20-1 and TRBJ2-1, with 14 nucleotides matching TRBD2. This TCR was sampled from a human donor with common variable immunodeficiency. The sequenced CDR3 bases are TGCAGTGCCGGGACTAGCGGGAGATTGGGTGAG. Protein product: CSAGTSGRLGE. The CDR3 in its entirety is CSAGTSGRLGEQFF.